These T cell receptor beta chains were read from a single sample in a study of T cell clonotyping in hematopoietic cell transplantation. Sequencing was performed with immunoSEQ multiplex PCR; in TCRdb, only in-frame clones are kept and a portion is missing. The sample lists about 44,000 clones, roughly 94% seen once, with about 0.8% in the top ten. Material: peripheral blood mononuclear cells. These receptors originate from a woman aged 45-60 years in good health. Some clones in this sample may be carry-over from other donors' samples. The CDR3 runs from the conserved cysteine through the conserved F or W. D genes are given only for firm matches. Size is stated for part of the rows, as once, few or many counts, or as a class when the clone is expanded.

D gene,clone size,V gene,J gene,CDR3 protein,CDR3 DNA
TRBD1,.,TRBV7-2,TRBJ1-5,CASSWGPTGGSNQPQHF,TGTGCCAGCAGCTGGGGGCCCACAGGGGGGAGCAATCAGCCCCAGCATTTT
.,.,TRBV7-6,TRBJ2-6,CASSLEQAGAVRRANVLTF,TGTGCCAGCAGCTTAGAACAGGCAGGGGCCGTCCGGCGGGCCAACGTCCTGACTTTC
TRBD1,.,TRBV11-3,TRBJ1-6,CASSLRDRSSPLHF,TGTGCCAGCAGCCTCCGGGACAGGAGCTCACCCCTCCACTTT
.,.,TRBV5-5,TRBJ1-2,CASRLGLGYTF,TGTGCCAGCAGGTTGGGACTCGGCTACACCTTC
.,once,TRBV5-6,TRBJ2-5,CASSSPGAGETQYF,TGTGCCAGCAGCTCCCCGGGGGCTGGAGAGACCCAGTACTTC
TRBD2,.,TRBV5-1,TRBJ2-5,CASSYLSGGRPPGTQYF,TGCGCCAGCAGCTACCTCAGCGGGGGCCGGCCGCCAGGGACCCAGTACTTC
.,.,TRBV5-6,TRBJ2-5,CASSFGGQSQETQYF,TGTGCCAGCAGCTTCGGGGGACAGTCCCAAGAGACCCAGTACTTC
TRBD2,.,TRBV5-1,TRBJ2-7,CASSLASGGHSYEQYF,TGCGCCAGCAGCTTGGCTAGCGGGGGGCACTCCTACGAGCAGTACTTC
.,.,TRBV5-1,TRBJ2-2,CASSDDWTGELFF,TGCGCCAGCAGTGACGACTGGACCGGGGAGCTGTTTTTT
.,.,TRBV10-3,TRBJ1-6,CAISESMQGSPLHF,TGTGCCATCAGTGAGTCGATGCAGGGTTCACCCCTCCACTTT
.,.,TRBV7-8,TRBJ1-3,CASSPTGGSGNTIYF,TGTGCCAGCAGCCCCACCGGGGGCTCTGGAAACACCATATATTTT
.,.,TRBV5-4,TRBJ1-1,CASSLEVAENTEAFF,TGTGCCAGCAGCTTGGAGGTAGCGGAAAACACTGAAGCTTTCTTT
TRBD1,.,TRBV25-1,TRBJ1-4,CASSGRKTDRDEKLFF,TGTGCCAGCAGTGGGCGGAAAACTGACAGGGATGAAAAACTGTTTTTT
TRBD2,few,TRBV6-5,TRBJ2-3,CASSYSSGADTQYF,TGTGCCAGCAGTTACTCGAGCGGGGCCGATACGCAGTATTTT
TRBD1,.,TRBV5-4,TRBJ1-1,CASSRMDRVTEAFF,TGTGCCAGCAGCCGAATGGACAGGGTGACTGAAGCTTTCTTT
.,.,TRBV19,TRBJ1-1,CASSTPRTEAFF,TGTGCCAGTAGTACCCCGAGGACTGAAGCTTTCTTT
.,.,TRBV4-1,TRBJ2-7,CASSQSTGRYEQYF,TGCGCCAGCAGCCAAAGTACGGGGCGCTACGAGCAGTACTTC
.,.,TRBV9,TRBJ1-6,CASSTTAISYNSPLHF,TGTGCCAGCAGCACCACAGCTATCTCCTATAATTCACCCCTCCACTTT
.,.,TRBV4-2,TRBJ1-2,CASSQDGTQVDGYTF,TGTGCCAGCAGCCAAGATGGGACCCAGGTTGATGGCTACACCTTC
.,.,TRBV9,TRBJ2-1,CASSDLGAVEQFF,TGTGCCAGCAGCGATCTAGGGGCGGTTGAGCAGTTCTTC
TRBD2,.,TRBV5-1,TRBJ2-1,CASSSGGLKYNEQFF,TGCGCCAGCAGCTCGGGAGGTCTAAAGTACAATGAGCAGTTCTTC
.,once,TRBV19,TRBJ1-5,CASSSGSGLPQHF,TGTGCCAGTAGTTCAGGGTCCGGGTTACCCCAGCATTTT
TRBD1,.,TRBV28,TRBJ1-2,CASSLGRGRLTNYGYTF,TGTGCCAGCAGTTTAGGCAGGGGGCGGTTAACTAACTATGGCTACACCTTC
.,.,TRBV30,TRBJ1-4,CAWSPGKTVTNEKLFF,TGTGCCTGGAGCCCGGGGAAGACGGTTACTAATGAAAAACTGTTTTTT
.,.,TRBV7-8,TRBJ1-6,CASSPSGTGDSPLHF,TGTGCCAGCAGCCCCTCGGGGACGGGAGATTCACCCCTCCACTTT
.,.,TRBV4-2,TRBJ1-4,CASSQDLRDPGDEKLFF,TGTGCCAGCAGCCAAGATTTACGGGACCCGGGGGATGAAAAACTGTTTTTT
.,.,TRBV25-1,TRBJ2-2,CASSEEKDPLLDTGELFF,TGTGCCAGCAGTGAGGAGAAGGACCCTCTGTTGGACACCGGGGAGCTGTTTTTT
.,.,TRBV7-2,TRBJ1-1,CASSLSGGEAFF,TGTGCCAGCAGCTTATCTGGCGGTGAAGCTTTCTTT
.,.,TRBV10-3,TRBJ2-7,CAISEVGAHYEQYF,TGTGCCATCAGTGAGGTGGGGGCCCACTACGAGCAGTACTTC
.,.,TRBV6-5,TRBJ1-3,CASRGTAGNTIYF,TGTGCCAGCAGGGGGACGGCTGGAAACACCATATATTTT
.,.,TRBV21-1,TRBJ1-4,CASSKEGTTNEKLFF,TGTGCCAGCAGCAAAGAGGGTACAACTAATGAAAAACTGTTTTTT
.,once,TRBV19,TRBJ1-2,CASSGRRTTNYGYTF,TGTGCCAGCTCGGGGAGGAGGACAACTAACTATGGCTACACCTTC
TRBD1,.,TRBV2,TRBJ1-4,CASSPNRGANEKLFF,TGTGCCAGCAGTCCCAACAGGGGAGCTAATGAAAAACTGTTTTTT
.,.,TRBV10-3,TRBJ1-2,CAISDGLTNYGYTF,TGTGCCATCAGTGACGGTCTTACCAACTATGGCTACACCTTC
TRBD1,.,TRBV6-5,TRBJ1-3,CASSPRDSSGNTIYF,TGTGCCAGCAGTCCCCGGGACAGCTCTGGAAACACCATATATTTT
.,.,TRBV6-1,TRBJ1-1,CASSAGIQGVNTEAFF,TGTGCCAGCAGTGCCGGAATACAGGGTGTGAACACTGAAGCTTTCTTT
TRBD1,.,TRBV7-9,TRBJ1-4,CASSLGTGDEKLFF,TGTGCCAGCAGCTTAGGGACAGGGGATGAAAAACTGTTTTTT
.,.,TRBV6-6,TRBJ1-1,CASSSGTWNTEAFF,TGTGCCAGCAGTTCCGGGACATGGAACACTGAAGCTTTCTTT
.,.,TRBV4-3,TRBJ1-1,CASSQDGRNTEAFF,TGCGCCAGCAGCCAAGACGGGAGGAACACTGAAGCTTTCTTT
TRBD1,.,TRBV5-1,TRBJ1-4,CASSSGGQGNEKLFF,TGCGCCAGCAGCTCCGGTGGACAGGGTAATGAAAAACTGTTTTTT
.,once,TRBV29-1,TRBJ2-3,CSVLSGTTQYF,TGCAGCGTGTTATCTGGGACAACGCAGTATTTT
.,once,TRBV19,TRBJ2-2,CASRRDGNTGELFF,TGTGCCAGTAGGAGAGACGGGAACACCGGGGAGCTGTTTTTT
.,.,TRBV30,TRBJ1-2,CAWGAVPYGNYGYTF,TGTGCCTGGGGGGCAGTACCATACGGTAACTATGGCTACACCTTC
TRBD2,.,TRBV11-2,TRBJ2-7,CASSFSGGNSYEQYF,TGTGCCAGCAGTTTTAGCGGGGGGAACTCCTACGAGCAGTACTTC
.,.,TRBV7-6,TRBJ1-1,CASSPQPTSNTEAFF,TGTGCCAGCAGCCCCCAGCCTACTTCGAACACTGAAGCTTTCTTT
.,few,TRBV19,TRBJ2-1,CASSITRNEQFF,TGTGCCAGTAGTATAACGCGTAATGAGCAGTTCTTC
.,.,TRBV2,TRBJ2-7,CASNLGRFSYEQYF,TGTGCCAGCAACCTCGGCAGGTTCTCCTACGAGCAGTACTTC
.,.,TRBV4-3,TRBJ1-6,CASSQPGGVKNSPLHF,TGCGCCAGCAGCCAACCGGGGGGCGTGAAAAATTCACCCCTCCACTTT
.,.,TRBV9,TRBJ2-6,CASSEDPGSGANVLTF,TGTGCCAGCAGCGAAGACCCAGGGTCTGGGGCCAACGTCCTGACTTTC
.,.,TRBV4-1,TRBJ1-1,CASSHPFRDGLNTEAFF,TGCGCCAGCAGCCACCCCTTCCGGGACGGTTTGAACACTGAAGCTTTCTTT
.,.,TRBV4-2,TRBJ1-2,CASSQDQNTGGYTF,TGTGCCAGCAGCCAAGATCAGAACACGGGTGGCTACACCTTC
TRBD1,.,TRBV27,TRBJ1-3,CASNDRQGAGNTIYF,TGTGCCAGCAATGATAGACAGGGAGCAGGAAACACCATATATTTT
.,.,TRBV18,TRBJ1-1,CASSPGQTTEAFF,TGTGCCAGCTCACCCGGACAGACCACTGAAGCTTTCTTT
.,.,TRBV4-1,TRBJ2-5,CASSQVFSGDGGTQYF,TGCGCCAGCAGCCAAGTGTTTTCAGGGGACGGGGGGACCCAGTACTTC